A selection of T cell receptor beta chains follows, all from one sample in a study of cytomegalovirus exposure and HLA in healthy donors. Clones were sequenced by immunoSEQ multiplex PCR, and TCRdb holds only the in-frame ones, with some missing. Among more than 95,000 clones listed, roughly 9% were seen once. The sequenced sample consisted of PBMCs. These receptors originate from a man aged 30-40 years in good health and CMV-seronegative. Each CDR3 is given with its conserved first and last residue. D genes are given only for firm matches. Clone size is shown for a subset of rows, as once, few, many or a class of expanded clone.

J: TRBJ1-2
size: few
D: .
V: TRBV27
CDR3: CASSRFLVGGSFYGYTF
DNA: TGTGCCAGCAGCCGATTCCTAGTAGGAGGCTCCTTCTATGGCTACACCTTC

J: TRBJ1-2
size: few
D: .
V: TRBV9
CDR3: CASSAPWGGGYTF
DNA: TGTGCCAGCAGCGCTCCCTGGGGCGGTGGCTACACCTTC

J: TRBJ1-2
size: few
D: .
V: TRBV5-1
CDR3: CASSPDPGGYTF
DNA: TGCGCCAGCAGCCCGGACCCGGGAGGCTACACCTTC

J: TRBJ2-5
size: .
D: TRBD2
V: TRBV5-4
CDR3: CASTIFAGEDRETQYF
DNA: TGTGCCAGCACCATCTTTGCGGGGGAAGATAGAGAGACCCAGTACTTC

J: TRBJ1-2
size: .
D: .
V: TRBV4-3
CDR3: CASSQDSTASNGYTF
DNA: TGCGCCAGCAGCCAAGATTCCACAGCCTCCAATGGCTACACCTTC

J: TRBJ2-3
size: few
D: .
V: TRBV11-2
CDR3: CASSLGQADTQYF
DNA: TGTGCCAGCAGCTTAGGCCAGGCAGATACGCAGTATTTT

J: TRBJ1-3
size: few
D: TRBD1
V: TRBV4-3
CDR3: CASGPAGLVGGPSGNTIYF
DNA: TGCGCCAGCGGCCCGGCTGGTTTAGTAGGGGGCCCCTCTGGAAACACCATATATTTT

J: TRBJ1-6
size: few
D: .
V: TRBV5-6
CDR3: CASSLDGGSSYNSPLHF
DNA: TGTGCCAGCAGCTTGGACGGGGGGAGCTCCTATAATTCACCCCTCCACTTT

J: TRBJ2-3
size: few
D: TRBD2
V: TRBV5-6
CDR3: CASSDPGLAGPDTQYF
DNA: TGTGCCAGCAGCGACCCGGGACTAGCGGGGCCCGATACGCAGTATTTT

J: TRBJ2-5
size: .
D: .
V: TRBV7-9
CDR3: CASSLASGSRETQYF
DNA: TGTGCCAGCAGCTTAGCGTCGGGGAGTCGAGAGACCCAGTACTTC

J: TRBJ2-7
size: few
D: .
V: TRBV10-3
CDR3: CAISSTGPSSYEQYF
DNA: TGTGCCATCAGTTCAACAGGCCCAAGCTCCTACGAGCAGTACTTC

J: TRBJ2-5
size: few
D: TRBD1
V: TRBV25-1
CDR3: CASSETGAQYF
DNA: TGTGCCAGCAGTGAGACAGGGGCCCAGTACTTC

J: TRBJ2-1
size: .
D: .
V: TRBV5-4
CDR3: CASSPTGEGYNEQFF
DNA: TGTGCCAGCAGCCCGACAGGGGAGGGATACAATGAGCAGTTCTTC

J: TRBJ1-6
size: few
D: .
V: TRBV7-8
CDR3: CASSQTDLGSPLHF
DNA: TGTGCCAGCAGCCAGACAGATCTGGGTTCACCCCTCCACTTT

J: TRBJ2-5
size: .
D: TRBD2
V: TRBV15
CDR3: CATSGTSGTQYF
DNA: TGTGCCACCAGTGGGACTAGTGGGACCCAGTACTTC

J: TRBJ2-5
size: few
D: TRBD2
V: TRBV9
CDR3: CASSVLAGHQETQYF
DNA: TGTGCCAGCAGCGTATTAGCGGGACATCAAGAGACCCAGTACTTC

J: TRBJ1-1
size: few
D: TRBD1
V: TRBV29-1
CDR3: CSVGPTGERAFF
DNA: TGCAGCGTTGGCCCGACAGGGGAGCGAGCTTTCTTT

J: TRBJ2-3
size: few
D: TRBD2
V: TRBV6-5
CDR3: CASSIRGGTDTQYF
DNA: TGTGCCAGCTCAATACGGGGGGGTACAGATACGCAGTATTTT

J: TRBJ2-3
size: .
D: .
V: TRBV21-1
CDR3: CASSKDEGGLAGPSTDTQYF
DNA: TGTGCCAGCAGCAAAGACGAGGGCGGGCTAGCGGGACCAAGCACAGATACGCAGTATTTT

J: TRBJ2-1
size: few
D: TRBD1
V: TRBV2
CDR3: CASRGFGQGKQFF
DNA: TGTGCCAGCAGGGGTTTCGGACAGGGTAAGCAGTTCTTC

J: TRBJ2-5
size: .
D: TRBD2
V: TRBV7-9
CDR3: CASSQRSGRSETQYF
DNA: TGTGCCAGCAGCCAGCGAAGCGGGAGATCGGAGACCCAGTACTTC

J: TRBJ2-3
size: few
D: .
V: TRBV30
CDR3: CAWSVPGGTDTQYF
DNA: TGTGCCTGGAGTGTGCCGGGGGGCACAGATACGCAGTATTTT

J: TRBJ2-3
size: .
D: .
V: TRBV30
CDR3: CAWSRQGTDTQYF
DNA: TGTGCCTGGAGCCGGCAGGGCACAGATACGCAGTATTTT

J: TRBJ2-3
size: .
D: .
V: TRBV9
CDR3: CASSVVATDTQYF
DNA: TGTGCCAGCAGCGTAGTGGCTACAGATACGCAGTATTTT

J: TRBJ2-7
size: .
D: .
V: TRBV11-3
CDR3: CASSLVGGSEQYF
DNA: TGTGCCAGCAGCTTAGTAGGAGGCTCCGAGCAGTACTTC

J: TRBJ2-1
size: .
D: TRBD2
V: TRBV2
CDR3: CASSPGGGRGGQDEQFF
DNA: TGTGCCAGCAGTCCTGGGGGGGGGAGAGGTGGTCAGGATGAGCAGTTCTTC

J: TRBJ2-3
size: .
D: TRBD1
V: TRBV30
CDR3: CARDRGTDTQYF
DNA: TGTGCCAGGGACAGGGGCACAGATACGCAGTATTTT

J: TRBJ1-3
size: .
D: .
V: TRBV11-2
CDR3: CASSFGDTDTIYF
DNA: TGTGCCAGCAGCTTTGGGGACACGGACACCATATATTTT

J: TRBJ1-2
size: .
D: .
V: TRBV5-6
CDR3: CASSLRAGPSYGYTF
DNA: TGTGCCAGCAGCTTGAGGGCAGGGCCCAGCTATGGCTACACCTTC

J: TRBJ2-3
size: .
D: TRBD2
V: TRBV19
CDR3: CASSLPGGSTDTQYF
DNA: TGTGCCAGTAGTTTACCGGGGGGGAGCACAGATACGCAGTATTTT

J: TRBJ2-1
size: few
D: TRBD1
V: TRBV7-3
CDR3: CASSRTGASYNEQFF
DNA: TGTGCCAGCAGCCGGACAGGGGCGTCTTACAATGAGCAGTTCTTC

J: TRBJ2-2
size: .
D: .
V: TRBV7-9
CDR3: CASSLVAGVNTGELFF
DNA: TGTGCCAGCAGCTTAGTGGCAGGGGTAAACACCGGGGAGCTGTTTTTT

J: TRBJ1-1
size: .
D: .
V: TRBV20-1
CDR3: CSTRENTEAFF
DNA: TGCAGTACGCGAGAGAACACTGAAGCTTTCTTT

J: TRBJ2-7
size: few
D: .
V: TRBV5-1
CDR3: CASSLGVGSPLYEQYF
DNA: TGCGCCAGCAGCTTGGGAGTAGGGAGTCCCCTCTACGAGCAGTACTTC

J: TRBJ1-1
size: few
D: TRBD1
V: TRBV27
CDR3: CASSLSGTGDEAFF
DNA: TGTGCCAGCAGTTTATCTGGGACAGGGGATGAAGCTTTCTTT

J: TRBJ2-2
size: few
D: TRBD2
V: TRBV29-1
CDR3: CSVGLAGNTGELFF
DNA: TGCAGCGTAGGACTAGCGGGAAACACCGGGGAGCTGTTTTTT

J: TRBJ2-3
size: few
D: .
V: TRBV5-6
CDR3: CASSLTGSTDTQYF
DNA: TGTGCCAGCAGCTTGACGGGTTCCACAGATACGCAGTATTTT

J: TRBJ2-1
size: few
D: TRBD2
V: TRBV27
CDR3: CASTPGAGGDNEQFF
DNA: TGTGCCAGCACCCCAGGGGCGGGAGGGGACAATGAGCAGTTCTTC